This TCR beta chain was sequenced in a study of T cell repertoires in cytomegalovirus infection. Study overall: Indications came from public TCR beta signatures; they pointed to CMV infection and to a matching HLA type. General study findings and limits: Clonotype analysis showed dominance of the ex vivo response by HLA-C-restricted CMV-specific TCR beta clonotypes. CMV carriers having the relevant HLA were flagged by cumulative public TCR beta family frequency.

Of note for this clonotype: Its antigen is unidentified.

MiXCR, applied by TCRdb to the reads, yields one record per CDR3 protein. The profile shows around 300,000 distinct CDR3 sequences, roughly a quarter of them singletons. Germline CDR1 is MDHEN and CDR2 is SYDVKM. CDR3 length equals 18 residues. Trimming removed 9 bases from V and 4 bases from J; junction bases left unmatched: 19. Sequenced sample: PBMCs. This chain connects TRBV28 to TRBJ2-7, with 12 bases aligning to TRBD1. This TCR derives from a human donor in good health (CMV status not recorded). Some clones in this sample may be carry-over from other donors' samples. DNA for the CDR3: TGTGCCAGTTCCCTCAAATCGGGACAGGGGGCAAAAGGGTACGAGCAGTACTTC. Amino acid sequence: CASSLKSGQGAKGYEQYF.